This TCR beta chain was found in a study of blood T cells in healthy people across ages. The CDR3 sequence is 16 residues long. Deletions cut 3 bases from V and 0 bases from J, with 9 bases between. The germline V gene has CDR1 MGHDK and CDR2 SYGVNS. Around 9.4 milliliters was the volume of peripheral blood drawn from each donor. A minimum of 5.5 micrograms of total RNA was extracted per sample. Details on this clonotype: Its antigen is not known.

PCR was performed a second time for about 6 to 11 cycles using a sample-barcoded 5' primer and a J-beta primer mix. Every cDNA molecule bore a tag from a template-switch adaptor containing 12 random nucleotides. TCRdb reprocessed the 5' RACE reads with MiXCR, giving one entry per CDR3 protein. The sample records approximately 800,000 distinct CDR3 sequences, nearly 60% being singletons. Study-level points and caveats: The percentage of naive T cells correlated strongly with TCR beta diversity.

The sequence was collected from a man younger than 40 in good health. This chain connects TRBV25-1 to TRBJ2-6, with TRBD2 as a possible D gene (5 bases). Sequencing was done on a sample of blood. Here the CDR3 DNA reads TGTGCCAGCAGTGACTCTGACTACTCTGGGGCCAACGTCCTGACTTTC. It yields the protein CASSDSDYSGANVLTF. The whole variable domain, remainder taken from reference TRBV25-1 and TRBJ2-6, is EADIYQTPRYLVIGTGKKITLECSQTMGHDKMYWYQQDPGMELHLIHYSYGVNSTEKGDLSSESTVSRIRTEHFPLTLESARPSHTSQYLCASSDSDYSGANVLTFGAGSRLTVL.